The 22 T cell receptor beta chains given below trace back to one sample, sequenced in a study of cytomegalovirus exposure and HLA in healthy donors (dated by TCRdb to between 2016 and 2019). Libraries were made using the immunoSEQ multiplex PCR assay. A mixture of 60 forward primers for TCR Vbeta segments and 13 reverse primers for TCR Jbeta segments was used in the multiplex PCR. TCRdb provides this immuneACCESS table in a form limited to in-frame rearrangements. Some clones are lacking; in checked studies, under half of them reflect an unresolved V gene, and why the rest are absent is not known. This sample is represented by tens of thousands of clones; about 81% of them were singletons. The ten top clones hold around 9.3% of the sample. What was sequenced was PBMCs. All receptors come from a woman aged 40 to 49 in good health and CMV-seropositive.

The chain carries TRBV14 and TRBJ2-3; 8 positions match TRBD2. Per germline, CDR1 SGHDN and CDR2 FVKESK. After removal of 0 bases from V and 3 bases from J, the junction contained 5 bases not matched to a gene. The CDR3 length is 16 residues. CDR3 amino acids: CASSQDLSGGTDTQYF. CDR3 bases: TGTGCCAGCAGCCAAGATCTGAGCGGGGGAACAGATACGCAGTATTTT.

This clone showed up just once. The rearrangement links TRBV4-1 to TRBJ1-5; TRBD1 might be the D (5 bases). The CDR3 runs to 17 residues. Germline V CDR1 and CDR2: MGHRA, YSYEKL. V was shortened by 1 base and J by 3 bases, with 16 bases between the two germline ends. CDR3 loop: CASSQVTAGVINQPQHF. The CDR3 nucleotides are TGCGCCAGCAGCCAAGTTACGGCGGGGGTAATCAATCAGCCCCAGCATTTT.

The genes are TRBV25-1 and TRBJ2-7; 8 bases line up with TRBD1. Germline V CDR1 and CDR2: MGHDK, SYGVNS. The trim removed 7 bases at V and 1 base at J, leaving 15 bases unmatched. The CDR3 contains 17 residues. CDR3 in amino acids: CASITTPGTGVSYEQYF. The CDR3 nucleotides are TGTGCCAGCATAACAACCCCCGGGACAGGAGTGTCCTACGAGCAGTACTTC.

The chain employs TRBV14 and TRBJ2-1; TRBD1 is a possible D gene (5 bases). Trimming pared 2 bases from V and 6 bases from J, leaving 5 bases between. The CDR3 is made up of 12 amino acids. The germline V gene has CDR1 SGHDN and CDR2 FVKESK. Here the CDR3 reads CASSQTGNEQFF. For the CDR3, the DNA is TGTGCCAGCAGCCAAACAGGCAATGAGCAGTTCTTC.

The chain employs TRBV7-2 and TRBJ2-3; D is undetermined. Germline CDR1 is SGHTA and CDR2 is FQGNSA. This CDR3 is 12 amino acids long. V lost 3 bases, J lost 5 bases, and 6 bases lay in between. Written as DNA, the CDR3 is TGTGCCAGCAGCTTCTACGGAGATACGCAGTATTTT. Encoded protein: CASSFYGDTQYF.

This chain uses TRBV15 with TRBJ1-5, with D unclear. The CDR3 runs 14 residues. V gave up 7 bases and J gave up 5 bases, with 15 bases separating them. Germline V gives CDR1 LNHNV, CDR2 YYDKDF (reference sequence). The CDR3 here is CATTVWGADQPQHF. The DNA for the CDR3 is TGTGCCACCACGGTTTGGGGAGCTGATCAGCCCCAGCATTTT. Drawing the rest from reference TRBV15 and TRBJ1-5, the complete variable domain is DAMVIQNPRYQVTQFGKPVTLSCSQTLNHNVMYWYQQKSSQAPKLLFHYYDKDFNNEADTPDNFQSRRPNTSFCFLDIRSPGLGDTAMYLCATTVWGADQPQHFGDGTRLSIL.

The rearrangement uses TRBV30 and TRBJ2-1; D might be TRBD1 (6 bases). The V gene lost 7 bases and the J gene lost 1 base, with 14 bases spanning the gap. CDR1 GTSNPN and CDR2 SVGIG come from the germline V gene (reference sequence). CDR3 length: 14 residues. This chain's CDR3 is CASIQGSSYNEQFF. DNA for the CDR3: TGTGCCTCCATTCAGGGGAGTTCCTACAATGAGCAGTTCTTC.

This clone was observed a few times. The chain combines TRBV6-1 with TRBJ1-1, with 8 positions matching TRBD1. Trimming took 6 bases from V and 5 from J; bases not matched to a gene: 5. The CDR3 has 13 amino acids. Germline lookup yields CDR1 MNHNS and CDR2 SASEGT. The DNA for the CDR3 is TGTGCCAGCAGCCCAAGACAGGGGACTGAAGCTTTCTTT. This gives the protein CASSPRQGTEAFF.

This chain connects TRBV27 to TRBJ1-1; D gene uncertain. CDR1 is MNHEY and CDR2 is SMNVEV in the germline V gene (reference sequence). The ends were cut back, 3 bases at V and 5 bases at J, with 13 bases in the middle. This CDR3 spans 14 amino acids. As DNA, the CDR3 is TGTGCCAGCAGTTTTCATGGTACGGGGACTGAAGCTTTCTTT. Translating it yields CASSFHGTGTEAFF.

The chain carries TRBV30 and TRBJ2-7; D uncertain. Germline V gene sequence: CDR1 GTSNPN, CDR2 SVGIG (reference sequence). This CDR3 region has 11 residues. V was shortened by 2 bases and J by 7 bases, with 9 bases between the two germline ends. This chain's CDR3 is CAWSSTAEQYF. CDR3 DNA sequence: TGTGCCTGGAGTTCGACTGCTGAGCAGTACTTC.

This chain uses TRBV28 with TRBJ1-4, with a weak D call TRBD1 (5 bases). CDR3 length: 14 residues. The germline CDR1 and CDR2 sequences are MDHEN and SYDVKM. V shed 3 bases and J shed 7 bases, with 12 bases lying between them. The CDR3 DNA sequence: TGTGCCAGCAGTTTGAGGCAGGGCGTTGAAAAACTGTTTTTT. It encodes CASSLRQGVEKLFF.

The chain joins TRBV2 to TRBJ2-1, with 7 nucleotides matching TRBD1. The CDR3 sequence is 13 residues long. CDR1 and CDR2 (germline): SNHLY, FYNNEI. The V segment lost 9 bases and the J segment 4 bases; nucleotides outside the gene matches: 6. This CDR3 is CASRDRIYNEQFF. As DNA, the CDR3 is TGTGCCAGTCGGGACAGAATATACAATGAGCAGTTCTTC.

The gene calls are TRBV5-1 and TRBJ1-2; 9 bases are shared with TRBD1. The CDR3 is made up of 13 amino acids. Trimming took 0 bases from V and 7 from J; bases not matched to a gene: 1. CDR1 and CDR2 from the germline V gene are SGHRS and YFSETQ. The CDR3 sequence: CASSLGQGGGYTF. CDR3 nucleotides: TGCGCCAGCAGCTTGGGACAGGGGGGTGGCTACACCTTC. The full variable domain, in which reference TRBV5-1 and TRBJ1-2 provide the parts outside the CDR3, is KAGVTQTPRYLIKTRGQQVTLSCSPISGHRSVSWYQQTPGQGLQFLFEYFSETQRNKGNFPGRFSGRQFSNSRSEMNVSTLELGDSALYLCASSLGQGGGYTFGSGTRLTVV.

The rearrangement links TRBV5-1 to TRBJ2-1; possibly TRBD2 for D (5 bases). Germline assignment: CDR1 SGHRS and CDR2 YFSETQ. V was shortened by 1 base and J by 0 bases, with 11 bases between the two germline ends. The CDR3 totals 16 residues. Here the CDR3 reads CASSLLTRSSYNEQFF. DNA for the CDR3: TGCGCCAGCAGCTTGCTTACTAGGAGCTCCTACAATGAGCAGTTCTTC.

The genes are TRBV11-2 and TRBJ2-7; D call uncertain. Germline V gene sequence: CDR1 SGHAT, CDR2 FQNNGV. There are 13 residues in the CDR3. V gave up 0 bases and J gave up 7 bases, with 10 bases separating them. The CDR3 spells CASSLESLREQYF. CDR3 sequence (DNA): TGTGCCAGCAGCTTAGAGTCCCTGCGAGAGCAGTACTTC.

This sequence joins TRBV5-6 and TRBJ2-7; D might be TRBD2 (8 bases). The CDR3 has 16 amino acids. Germline V gene data show CDR1 as SGHDT and CDR2 as YYEEEE. The V end was cut by 4 bases, the J end by 3 bases, with 20 bases between. Here the CDR3 DNA reads TGTGCCAGCAGCCAACTAGGGGGCGGGGGGATCTACGAGCAGTACTTC. It is translated as CASSQLGGGGIYEQYF.

This clone occurred a few times. The chain has TRBV19 and TRBJ1-5; TRBD1 might be the D (5 bases). The CDR3 has 16 amino acids. Germline loops: CDR1 LNHDA, CDR2 SQIVND (reference sequence). The V and J ends lost 3 bases and 2 bases respectively, with 14 bases between them. CDR3 coding DNA: TGTGCCAGTAGTATTATTTTGGGCAGGGGCAATCAGCCCCAGCATTTT. Its protein is CASSIILGRGNQPQHF.

The chain recombines TRBV7-9 with TRBJ1-5; TRBD1 is a possible D gene (6 bases). The CDR3 sequence is 15 residues long. V lost 6 bases to trimming and J lost 2 bases, with 14 bases between them. CDR1 is SEHNR, CDR2 FQNEAQ, per germline (reference sequence). The CDR3 here is CASSPGVFGNQPQHF. The CDR3 DNA follows: TGTGCCAGCAGTCCAGGGGTTTTCGGCAATCAGCCCCAGCATTTT.

In its sample, this clone was seen once. The chain has TRBV14 and TRBJ2-2; TRBD2 is a possible D gene (6 bases). CDR1 is SGHDN, CDR2 FVKESK, per germline. V shed 2 bases and J shed 7 bases, with 17 bases lying between them. This CDR3 contains 16 residues. The CDR3 DNA sequence: TGTGCCAGCAGCCAAAAGTGGGCAGGGAGGAACGGGGAGCTGTTTTTT. This gives the protein CASSQKWAGRNGELFF. Full variable domain (remainder filled in from reference TRBV14 and TRBJ2-2): EAGVTQFPSHSVIEKGQTVTLRCDPISGHDNLYWYRRVMGKEIKFLLHFVKESKQDESGMPNNRFLAERTGGTYSTLKVQPAELEDSGVYFCASSQKWAGRNGELFFGEGSRLTVL.

V gene TRBV30 combines with J gene TRBJ2-5, with 8 positions matching TRBD1. After removal of 4 bases from V and 5 bases from J, the junction contained 6 bases not matched to a gene. The germline V gene has CDR1 GTSNPN and CDR2 SVGIG (reference sequence). The CDR3 consists of 13 residues. As DNA, the CDR3 is TGTGCCTGGAAGACAGGGGTGTGGGAGACCCAGTACTTC. It encodes CAWKTGVWETQYF.

The genes are TRBV7-2 and TRBJ2-1; 9 positions match TRBD2. Per germline, CDR1 SGHTA and CDR2 FQGNSA. This CDR3 has 14 residues. V shed 6 bases, J shed 5 bases, and the junction held 5 bases outside the gene matches. The CDR3 spells CASRVAGVDNEQFF. The CDR3 DNA reads TGTGCCAGCAGGGTAGCGGGGGTGGACAATGAGCAGTTCTTC.

V gene TRBV10-3 combines with J gene TRBJ2-5, with 8 positions matching TRBD2. The V segment lost 2 bases and the J segment 4 bases; nucleotides outside the gene matches: 9. The germline V gene has CDR1 ENHRY and CDR2 SYGVKD. There are 16 residues in the CDR3. CDR3 in amino acids: CAISEPEAGARETQYF. CDR3 bases: TGTGCCATCAGTGAGCCGGAAGCGGGGGCGAGAGAGACCCAGTACTTC.